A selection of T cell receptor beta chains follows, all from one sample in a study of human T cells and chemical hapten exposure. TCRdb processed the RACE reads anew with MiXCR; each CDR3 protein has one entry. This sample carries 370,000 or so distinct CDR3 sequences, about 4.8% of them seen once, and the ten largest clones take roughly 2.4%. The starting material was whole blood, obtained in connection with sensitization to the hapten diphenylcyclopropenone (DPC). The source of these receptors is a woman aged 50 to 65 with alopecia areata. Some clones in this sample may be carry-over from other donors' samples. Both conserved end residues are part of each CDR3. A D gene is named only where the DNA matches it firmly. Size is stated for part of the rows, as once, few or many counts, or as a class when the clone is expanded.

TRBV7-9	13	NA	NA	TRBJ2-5	CASSLIQQETQYF	TGTGCCAGCAGCTTAATCCAGCAAGAGACCCAGTACTTC
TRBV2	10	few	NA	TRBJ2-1	CASRDNEQFF	TGTGCCAGCCGGGACAATGAGCAGTTCTTC
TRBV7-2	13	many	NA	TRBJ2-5	CASSPAPTAAQYF	TGTGCCAGCAGCCCCGCCCCCACCGCGGCCCAGTACTTC
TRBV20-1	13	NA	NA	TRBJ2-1	CSAGVVAYNEQFF	TGCAGTGCTGGAGTGGTTGCCTACAATGAGCAGTTCTTC
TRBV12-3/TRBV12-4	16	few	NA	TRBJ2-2	CASRLSTALDTGELFF	TGTGCCAGCAGGCTCTCGACGGCTCTAGACACCGGGGAGCTGTTTTTT
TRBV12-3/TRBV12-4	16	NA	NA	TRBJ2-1	CASSHGGGRTYNEQFF	TGTGCCAGCAGCCACGGAGGGGGGAGGACCTACAATGAGCAGTTCTTC
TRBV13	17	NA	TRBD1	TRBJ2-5	CASSLGTGTVEKETQYF	TGTGCCAGCAGCTTAGGCACCGGGACAGTAGAAAAAGAGACCCAGTACTTC
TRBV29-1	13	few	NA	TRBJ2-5	CSVEWARGETQYF	TGCAGCGTTGAATGGGCAAGAGGAGAGACCCAGTACTTC
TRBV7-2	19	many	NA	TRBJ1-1	CASSPLGVGRGNRDTEAFF	TGTGCCAGCAGCCCACTCGGGGTTGGCAGGGGTAATAGGGACACTGAAGCTTTCTTT
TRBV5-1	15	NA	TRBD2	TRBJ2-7	CASSLAASGAYEQYF	TGCGCCAGCAGCTTGGCGGCTAGCGGAGCCTACGAGCAGTACTTC
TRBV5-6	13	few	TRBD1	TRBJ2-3	CASSLTGADTQYF	TGTGCCAGCAGCTTGACAGGGGCCGATACGCAGTATTTT
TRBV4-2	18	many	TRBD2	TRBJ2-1	CASSQDGASGAPYNEQFF	TGTGCCAGCAGCCAAGATGGGGCTAGCGGGGCTCCCTACAATGAGCAGTTCTTC
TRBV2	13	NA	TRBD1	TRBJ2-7	CAIGRDRYYEQYF	TGTGCCATCGGAAGGGACAGGTACTACGAGCAGTACTTC
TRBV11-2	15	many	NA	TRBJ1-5	CASSLDRARGQPQHF	TGTGCCAGCAGCTTAGATCGGGCCCGGGGTCAGCCCCAGCATTTT
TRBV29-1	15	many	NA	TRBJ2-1	CSVEEVGVTYNEQFF	TGCAGCGTTGAAGAAGTGGGAGTGACCTACAATGAGCAGTTCTTC
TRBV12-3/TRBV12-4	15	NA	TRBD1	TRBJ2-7	CASSLDRGIFYEQYF	TGTGCCAGCAGTTTGGACAGGGGGATTTTCTACGAGCAGTACTTC
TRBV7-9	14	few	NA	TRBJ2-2	CASSPYRQAGELFF	TGTGCCAGCAGCCCATATCGACAGGCCGGGGAGCTGTTTTTT
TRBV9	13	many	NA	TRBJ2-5	CASSLDSGKTQYF	TGTGCCAGCAGCCTAGACTCAGGGAAGACCCAGTACTTC
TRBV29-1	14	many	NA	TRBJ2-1	CSVSPEGNYNEQFF	TGCAGCGTGTCGCCGGAGGGAAATTACAATGAGCAGTTCTTC
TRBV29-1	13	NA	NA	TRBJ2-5	CSVEIPGEETQYF	TGCAGCGTTGAGATACCAGGGGAAGAGACCCAGTACTTC
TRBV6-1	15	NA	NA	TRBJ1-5	CASSETRYSNQPQHF	TGTGCCAGCAGTGAGACAAGATATAGCAATCAGCCCCAGCATTTT
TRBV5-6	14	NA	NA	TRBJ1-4	CASQATGWGEKLFF	TGTGCCAGTCAGGCCACAGGGTGGGGTGAAAAACTGTTTTTT
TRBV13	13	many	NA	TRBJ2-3	CASSLSLSNTQYF	TGTGCCAGCAGCCTATCCCTGAGCAATACGCAGTATTTT
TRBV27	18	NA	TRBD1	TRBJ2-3	CASRAGTGGAGSTDTQYF	TGTGCCAGCAGGGCCGGGACAGGGGGCGCTGGGAGCACAGATACGCAGTATTTT
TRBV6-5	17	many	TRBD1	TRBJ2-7	CASSQGTGVVIGYEQYF	TGTGCCAGCAGCCAAGGGACAGGAGTAGTAATAGGCTACGAGCAGTACTTC
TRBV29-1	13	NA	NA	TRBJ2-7	CSASPGNPYEQYF	TGCAGCGCGTCCCCAGGGAACCCCTACGAGCAGTACTTC
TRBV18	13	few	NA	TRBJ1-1	CASLPREGTEAFF	TGTGCCAGTCTCCCAAGGGAGGGCACTGAAGCTTTCTTT
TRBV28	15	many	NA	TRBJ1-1	CASSSTGEMNTEAFF	TGTGCCAGCAGTTCAACAGGAGAGATGAACACTGAAGCTTTCTTT